The TCR beta chain described here comes from a study of TIL therapy for anti-PD-1-resistant metastatic lung cancer. The germline V gene has CDR1 SGHKS and CDR2 YYEKEE (reference sequence). There are 12 residues in the CDR3. The V end was cut by 3 bases, the J end by 0 bases, with 4 bases between. The time point: pre-treatment sample, taken before nivolumab and TIL therapy. Enrollment ran from October 2017 to January 2020. This was the immunoSEQ v3 assay. The table came from immunoSEQ multiplex PCR; TCRdb's copy has only in-frame clones and leaves some out. The data show 25,000 to 40,000 clones, with 74% seen just once and less than 3% held by the top ten.

The specimen comprised blood, sampled at baseline. The sequence was collected from a woman aged 30-79 years with non-small cell lung cancer. The rearrangement links TRBV5-5 to TRBJ2-7; the D is unclear. CDR3 residues: CASSSASYEQYF. The CDR3 coding sequence is TGTGCCAGCAGCTCTGCCTCCTACGAGCAGTACTTC.